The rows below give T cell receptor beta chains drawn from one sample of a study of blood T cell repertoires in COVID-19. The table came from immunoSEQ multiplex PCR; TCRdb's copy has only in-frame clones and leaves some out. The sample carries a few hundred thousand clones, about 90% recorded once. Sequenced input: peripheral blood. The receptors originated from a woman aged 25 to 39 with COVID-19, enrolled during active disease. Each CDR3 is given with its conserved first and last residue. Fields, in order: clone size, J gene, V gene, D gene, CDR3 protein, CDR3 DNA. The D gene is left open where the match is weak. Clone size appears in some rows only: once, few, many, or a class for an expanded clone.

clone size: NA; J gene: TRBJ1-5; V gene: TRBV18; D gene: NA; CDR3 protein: CASTPQGNNQPQHF; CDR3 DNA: TGTGCCAGCACCCCTCAGGGGAACAATCAGCCCCAGCATTTT
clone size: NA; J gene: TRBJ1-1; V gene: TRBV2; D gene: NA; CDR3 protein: CASSAWLNTEAFF; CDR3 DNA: TGTGCCAGCAGTGCGTGGCTGAACACTGAAGCTTTCTTT
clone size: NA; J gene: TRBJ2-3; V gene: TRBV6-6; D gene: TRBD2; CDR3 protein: CASSRGTRYSDTQYF; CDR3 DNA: TGTGCCAGCAGCCGAGGGACTAGGTATTCAGATACGCAGTATTTT
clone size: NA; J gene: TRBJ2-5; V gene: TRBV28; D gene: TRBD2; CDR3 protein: CASTPGREETQYF; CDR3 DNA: TGTGCCAGCACCCCTGGGAGGGAAGAGACCCAGTACTTC
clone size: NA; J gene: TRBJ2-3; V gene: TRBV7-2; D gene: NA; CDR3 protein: CASSLAGLGNTDTQYF; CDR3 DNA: TGTGCCAGCAGCTTAGCGGGCCTTGGCAACACAGATACGCAGTATTTT
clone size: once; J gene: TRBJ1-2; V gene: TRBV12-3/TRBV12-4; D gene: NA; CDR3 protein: CASSLTGTVGYTF; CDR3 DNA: TGTGCCAGCAGTTTAACAGGAACGGTTGGCTACACCTTC
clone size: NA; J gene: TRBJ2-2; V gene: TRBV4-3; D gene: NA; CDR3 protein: CASSQEAKNTGELFF; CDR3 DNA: TGCGCCAGCAGCCAAGAAGCGAAAAACACCGGGGAGCTGTTTTTT
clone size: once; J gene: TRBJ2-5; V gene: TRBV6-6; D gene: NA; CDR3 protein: CASSYSEETQYF; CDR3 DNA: TGTGCCAGCAGTTACTCCGAGGAGACCCAGTACTTC
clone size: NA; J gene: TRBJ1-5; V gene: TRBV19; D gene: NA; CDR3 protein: CASSSRVHGQPQHF; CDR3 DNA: TGTGCCAGTAGTAGCCGGGTTCACGGTCAGCCCCAGCATTTT
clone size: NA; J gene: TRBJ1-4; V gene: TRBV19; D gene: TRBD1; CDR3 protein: CASTISTDRVNEKLFF; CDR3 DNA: TGTGCCAGTACTATCTCAACCGACAGGGTTAATGAAAAACTGTTTTTT
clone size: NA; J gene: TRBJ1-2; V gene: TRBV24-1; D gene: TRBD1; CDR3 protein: CATSERGQGYTF; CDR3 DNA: TGTGCCACCAGTGAACGGGGACAGGGCTACACCTTC
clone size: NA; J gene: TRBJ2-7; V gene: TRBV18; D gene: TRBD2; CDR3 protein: CASSPTEAGAGEQYF; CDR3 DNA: TGTGCCAGCTCACCAACGGAGGCGGGAGCGGGCGAGCAGTACTTC
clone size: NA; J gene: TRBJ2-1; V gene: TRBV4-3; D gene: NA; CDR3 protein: CASSPLMSFGEQFF; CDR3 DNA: TGCGCCAGCAGCCCCCTCATGAGCTTCGGTGAGCAGTTCTTC
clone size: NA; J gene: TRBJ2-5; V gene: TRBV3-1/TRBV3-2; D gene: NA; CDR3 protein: CASSQGLGGGTQYF; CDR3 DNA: TGTGCCAGCAGCCAAGGACTAGGGGGCGGGACCCAGTACTTC
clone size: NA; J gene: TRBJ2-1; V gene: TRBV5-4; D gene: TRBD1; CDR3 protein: CASSSTLDRSVEQFF; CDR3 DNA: TGTGCCAGCAGTTCAACCCTGGACAGGTCGGTTGAGCAGTTCTTC
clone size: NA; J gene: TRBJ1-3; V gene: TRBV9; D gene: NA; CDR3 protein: CASSVATSSGNTIYF; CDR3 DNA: TGTGCCAGCAGCGTAGCTACTTCCTCTGGAAACACCATATATTTT
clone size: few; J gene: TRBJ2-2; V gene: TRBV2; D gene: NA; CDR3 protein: CASTSEFTGELFF; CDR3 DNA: TGTGCCAGCACGTCCGAGTTCACCGGGGAGCTGTTTTTT
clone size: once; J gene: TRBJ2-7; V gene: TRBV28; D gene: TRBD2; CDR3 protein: CASSRLAGGGEQYF; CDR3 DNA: TGTGCCAGCAGCCGTCTAGCGGGGGGGGGCGAGCAGTACTTC
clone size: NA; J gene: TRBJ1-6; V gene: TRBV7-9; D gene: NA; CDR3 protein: CASSPPQSSPLHF; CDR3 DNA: TGTGCCAGCAGCCCCCCACAGAGCTCACCCCTCCACTTT